The clone carrying this T cell receptor (beta chain) was found many times. Its antigen is still unknown. The data were obtained in a study of T cells after yellow fever vaccination. Study-wide results and limits: In FACS-sorted repertoires, abundant clonotypes from the bulk population could appear as contaminants.

Per germline, CDR1 WSHSY and CDR2 SAAADI. The CDR3 runs 16 residues. J gave up 4 bases and V 1 base, and 7 bases lay outside the gene matches. TCRdb recomputed calls from the 5' RACE reads with MiXCR, one row per CDR3 protein. The sample consists of 150,000 to 200,000 distinct CDR3 sequences, around 7% of them appearing once. Material: CD4+ T cells sorted from PBMCs, obtained roughly 5 days after the first yellow fever vaccination. This receptor was taken from a man younger than 35 who received the YFV17D yellow fever vaccine. The chain combines TRBV10-2 with TRBJ2-3; the match to TRBD2 covers 8 bases. This chain's CDR3 is CASSEFIRGGSDTQYF. CDR3 DNA sequence: TGCGCCAGCAGTGAGTTTATCCGGGGGGGGTCAGATACGCAGTATTTT.